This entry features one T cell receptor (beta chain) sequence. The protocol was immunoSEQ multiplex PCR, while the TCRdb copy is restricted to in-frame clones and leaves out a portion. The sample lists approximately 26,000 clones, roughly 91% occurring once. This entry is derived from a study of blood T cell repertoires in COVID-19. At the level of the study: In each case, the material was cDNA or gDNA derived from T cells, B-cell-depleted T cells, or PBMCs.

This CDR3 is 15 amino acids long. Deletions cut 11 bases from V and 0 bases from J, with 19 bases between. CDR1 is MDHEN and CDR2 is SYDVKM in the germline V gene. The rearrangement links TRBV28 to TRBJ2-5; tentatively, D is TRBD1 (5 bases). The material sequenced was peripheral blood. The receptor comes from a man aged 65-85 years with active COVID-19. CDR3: CAGAKRPPHQETQYF. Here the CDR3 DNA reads TGTGCCGGGGCAAAACGGCCCCCCCACCAAGAGACCCAGTACTTC.